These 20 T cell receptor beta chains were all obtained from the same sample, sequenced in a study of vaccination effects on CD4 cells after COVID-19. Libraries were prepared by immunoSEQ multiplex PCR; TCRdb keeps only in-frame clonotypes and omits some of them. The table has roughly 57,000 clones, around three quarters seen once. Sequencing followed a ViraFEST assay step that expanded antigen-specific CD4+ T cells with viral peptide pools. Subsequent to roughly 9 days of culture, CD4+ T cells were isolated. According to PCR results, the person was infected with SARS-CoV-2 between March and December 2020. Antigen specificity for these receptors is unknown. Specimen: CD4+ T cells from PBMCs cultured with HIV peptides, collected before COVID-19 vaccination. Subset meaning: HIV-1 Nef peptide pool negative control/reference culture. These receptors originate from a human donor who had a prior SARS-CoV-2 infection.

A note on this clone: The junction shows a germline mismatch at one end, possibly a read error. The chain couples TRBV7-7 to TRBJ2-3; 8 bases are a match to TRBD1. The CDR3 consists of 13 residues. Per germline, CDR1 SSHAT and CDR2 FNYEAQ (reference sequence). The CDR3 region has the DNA TGTGCTAGCAGCTTAGACAGGGGCAATACGCAGTATTTT. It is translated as CASSLDRGNTQYF.

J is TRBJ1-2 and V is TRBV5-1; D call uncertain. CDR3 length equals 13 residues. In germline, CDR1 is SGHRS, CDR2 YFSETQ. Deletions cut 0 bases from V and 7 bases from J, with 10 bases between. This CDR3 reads CASSLAAAPGYTF. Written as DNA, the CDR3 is TGCGCCAGCAGCTTGGCGGCAGCGCCTGGCTACACCTTC.

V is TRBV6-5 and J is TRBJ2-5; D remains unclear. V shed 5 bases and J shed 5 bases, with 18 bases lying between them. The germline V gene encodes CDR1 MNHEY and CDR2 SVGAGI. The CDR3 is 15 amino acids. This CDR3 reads CASSPSVSGRETQYF. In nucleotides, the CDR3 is TGTGCCAGCAGTCCCTCCGTTTCCGGGCGCGAGACCCAGTACTTC.

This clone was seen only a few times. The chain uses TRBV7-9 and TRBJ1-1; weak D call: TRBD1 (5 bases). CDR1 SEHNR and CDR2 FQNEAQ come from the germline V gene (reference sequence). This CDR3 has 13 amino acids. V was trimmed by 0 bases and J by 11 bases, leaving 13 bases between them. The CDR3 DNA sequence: TGTGCCAGCAGCTTAGCGCAAGGGGTCTATGCTTTCTTT. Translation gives CASSLAQGVYAFF.

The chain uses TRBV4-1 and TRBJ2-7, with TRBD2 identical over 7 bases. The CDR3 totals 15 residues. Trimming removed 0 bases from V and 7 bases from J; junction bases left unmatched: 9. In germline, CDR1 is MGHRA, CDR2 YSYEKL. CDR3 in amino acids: CASSQDTQGGREQYF. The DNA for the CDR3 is TGCGCCAGCAGCCAAGATACCCAGGGAGGGCGGGAGCAGTACTTC.

CDR3 sequence reads: CASSLNGGTVLYEQYF. CDR3 DNA: TGTGCCAGCAGCTTGAATGGGGGGACAGTCCTCTACGAGCAGTACTTC. This sequence joins TRBV11-2 and TRBJ2-7; D perhaps matches TRBD1 (7 bases). From germline, CDR1 is SGHAT and CDR2 FQNNGV. This CDR3 region has 16 residues. The V and J ends lost 3 bases and 3 bases respectively, with 18 bases between them. The whole variable domain, filled in from reference TRBV11-2 and TRBJ2-7, reads EAGVAQSPRYKIIEKRQSVAFWCNPISGHATLYWYQQILGQGPKLLIQFQNNGVVDDSQLPKDRFSAERLKGVDSTLKIQPAKLEDSAVYLCASSLNGGTVLYEQYFGPGTRLTVT.

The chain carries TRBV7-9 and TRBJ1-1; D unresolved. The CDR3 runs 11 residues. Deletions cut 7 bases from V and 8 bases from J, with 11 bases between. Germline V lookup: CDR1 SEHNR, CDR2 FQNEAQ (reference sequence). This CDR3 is CASTAGVEAFF. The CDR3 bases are TGTGCCAGCACCGCAGGAGTCGAAGCTTTCTTT.

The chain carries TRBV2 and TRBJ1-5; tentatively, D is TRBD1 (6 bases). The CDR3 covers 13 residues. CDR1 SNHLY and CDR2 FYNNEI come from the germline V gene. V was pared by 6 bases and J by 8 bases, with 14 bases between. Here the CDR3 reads CASRGDTYEPQHF. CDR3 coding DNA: TGTGCCAGCAGGGGGGACACGTACGAGCCCCAGCATTTT.

The DNA of the CDR3 is TGTGCCAGCAGCTTGGCACTTAAAAATTACGAGCAGTACTTC. The encoded protein is CASSLALKNYEQYF. V and J are TRBV5-5 and TRBJ2-7; D is unresolved. Germline assignment: CDR1 SGHKS and CDR2 YYEKEE (reference sequence). CDR3 length equals 14 residues. The V end lost 0 bases, the J end lost 4 bases, and 11 bases lay between the germline ends.

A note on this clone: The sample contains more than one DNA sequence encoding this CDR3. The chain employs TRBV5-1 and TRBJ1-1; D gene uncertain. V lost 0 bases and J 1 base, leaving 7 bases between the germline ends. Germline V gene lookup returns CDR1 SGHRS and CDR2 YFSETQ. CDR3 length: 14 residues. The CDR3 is CASSLDRGNTEAFF. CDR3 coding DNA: TGCGCCAGCAGCTTGGATCGGGGGAACACTGAAGCTTTCTTT.

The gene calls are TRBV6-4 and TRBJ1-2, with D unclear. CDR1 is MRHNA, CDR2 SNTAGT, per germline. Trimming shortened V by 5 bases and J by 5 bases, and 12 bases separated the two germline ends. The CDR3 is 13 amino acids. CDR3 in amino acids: CASSQDRGYGYTF. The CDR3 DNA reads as TGTGCCAGCAGTCAAGACCGGGGTTATGGCTACACCTTC.

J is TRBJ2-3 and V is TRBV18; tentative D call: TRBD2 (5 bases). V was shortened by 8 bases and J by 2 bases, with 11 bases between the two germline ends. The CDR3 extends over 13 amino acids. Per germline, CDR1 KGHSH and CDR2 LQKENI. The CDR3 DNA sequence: TGTGCCAGCGTACTAGTAATCACAGATACGCAGTATTTT. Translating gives CASVLVITDTQYF. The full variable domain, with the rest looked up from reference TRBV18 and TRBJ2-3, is NAGVMQNPRHLVRRRGQEARLRCSPMKGHSHVYWYRQLPEEGLKFMVYLQKENIIDESGMPKERFSAEFPKEGPSILRIQQVVRGDSAAYFCASVLVITDTQYFGPGTRLTVL.

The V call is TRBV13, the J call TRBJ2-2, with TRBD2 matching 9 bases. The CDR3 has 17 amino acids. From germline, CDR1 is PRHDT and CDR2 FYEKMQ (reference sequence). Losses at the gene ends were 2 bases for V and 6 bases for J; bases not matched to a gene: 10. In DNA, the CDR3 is TGTGCCAGCAGCTTATCGAGTCTAGCGGGGTTCGCCGGGGAGCTGTTTTTT. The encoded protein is CASSLSSLAGFAGELFF.

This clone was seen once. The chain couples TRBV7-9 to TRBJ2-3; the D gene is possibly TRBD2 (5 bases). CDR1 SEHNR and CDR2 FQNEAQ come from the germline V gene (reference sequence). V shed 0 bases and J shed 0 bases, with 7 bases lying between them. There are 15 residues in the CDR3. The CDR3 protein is CASSLAGESTDTQYF. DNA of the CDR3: TGTGCCAGCAGCTTAGCCGGGGAGAGCACAGATACGCAGTATTTT.

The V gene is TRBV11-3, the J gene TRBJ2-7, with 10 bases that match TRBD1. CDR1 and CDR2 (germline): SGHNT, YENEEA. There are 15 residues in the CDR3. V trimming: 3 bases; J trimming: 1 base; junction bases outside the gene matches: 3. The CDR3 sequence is CASSFPGQGSYEQYF. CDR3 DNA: TGTGCCAGCAGCTTTCCGGGACAGGGGTCCTACGAGCAGTACTTC. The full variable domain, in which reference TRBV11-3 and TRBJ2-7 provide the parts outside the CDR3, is EAGVVQSPRYKIIEKKQPVAFWCNPISGHNTLYWYLQNLGQGPELLIRYENEEAVDDSQLPKDRFSAERLKGVDSTLKIQPAELGDSAVYLCASSFPGQGSYEQYFGPGTRLTVT.

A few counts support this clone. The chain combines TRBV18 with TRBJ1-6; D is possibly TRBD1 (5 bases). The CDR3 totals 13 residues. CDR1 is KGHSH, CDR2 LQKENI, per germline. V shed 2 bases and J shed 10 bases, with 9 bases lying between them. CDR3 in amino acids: CASSPGAGSPLHF. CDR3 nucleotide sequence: TGTGCCAGCTCACCAGGGGCGGGATCACCCCTCCACTTT.

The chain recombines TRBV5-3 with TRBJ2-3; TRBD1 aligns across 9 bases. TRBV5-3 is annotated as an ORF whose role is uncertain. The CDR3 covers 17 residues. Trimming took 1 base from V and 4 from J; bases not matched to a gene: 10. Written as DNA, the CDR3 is TGTGCCAGAAGCTTGCTGCGTCGACAGGGGGGTCCAGATACGCAGTATTTT. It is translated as CARSLLRRQGGPDTQYF.

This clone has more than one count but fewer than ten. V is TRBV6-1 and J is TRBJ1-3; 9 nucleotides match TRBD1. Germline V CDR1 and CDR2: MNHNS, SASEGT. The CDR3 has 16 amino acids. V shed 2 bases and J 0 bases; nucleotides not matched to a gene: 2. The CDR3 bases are TGTGCCAGCAGTGAACTGGACAGGGGCTCTGGAAACACCATATATTTT. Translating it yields CASSELDRGSGNTIYF.

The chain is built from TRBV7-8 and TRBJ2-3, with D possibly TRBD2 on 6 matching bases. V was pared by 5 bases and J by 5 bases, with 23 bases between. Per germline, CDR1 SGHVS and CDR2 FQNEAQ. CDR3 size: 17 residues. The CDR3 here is CASSPGHRRGPEDTQYF. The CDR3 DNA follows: TGTGCCAGCAGCCCTGGGCATCGGCGGGGACCGGAAGATACGCAGTATTTT.

The CDR3 sequence is CASSLAPSGTSYEQYF. CDR3 DNA sequence: TGCGCCAGCAGCTTGGCGCCTAGCGGAACTTCCTACGAGCAGTACTTC. This rearrangement joins TRBV5-1 to TRBJ2-7; TRBD2 matches 7 bases. CDR1 is SGHRS and CDR2 is YFSETQ in the germline V gene. The V gene end was trimmed by 0 bases and the J gene end by 1 base; junction bases not matched to a gene: 7. There are 16 residues in the CDR3.